The TCR beta chain under discussion was sequenced for a study of T cells after yellow fever vaccination. Whole-study findings and limits: A weaker secondary response peaked on day 5, the primary on day 15.

It was through 5'RACE template switching that TCR cDNA was made, with a universal primer site and UMIs added. TCRdb analysed the 5' RACE reads with MiXCR anew, one entry per CDR3 protein. The table records 620,000 or so distinct CDR3 sequences, around an eighth of them present only once. V was pared by 4 bases and J by 5 bases, with 5 bases of the junction left unmatched. The CDR3 is 14 amino acids. This clonotype was observed a handful of times. Antigen unknown. The J gene is TRBJ2-5, the V gene TRBV12-3 or TRBV12-4; 9 positions agree with TRBD2. The receptor was isolated from a man between 25 and 39 years old who received the YFV17D yellow fever vaccine. Source: PBMCs, taken on the day of the yellow fever booster vaccination. DNA of the CDR3: TGTGCCAGCAGTTATAGCGGGAGTGGGGAGACCCAGTACTTC. Translated: CASSYSGSGETQYF.